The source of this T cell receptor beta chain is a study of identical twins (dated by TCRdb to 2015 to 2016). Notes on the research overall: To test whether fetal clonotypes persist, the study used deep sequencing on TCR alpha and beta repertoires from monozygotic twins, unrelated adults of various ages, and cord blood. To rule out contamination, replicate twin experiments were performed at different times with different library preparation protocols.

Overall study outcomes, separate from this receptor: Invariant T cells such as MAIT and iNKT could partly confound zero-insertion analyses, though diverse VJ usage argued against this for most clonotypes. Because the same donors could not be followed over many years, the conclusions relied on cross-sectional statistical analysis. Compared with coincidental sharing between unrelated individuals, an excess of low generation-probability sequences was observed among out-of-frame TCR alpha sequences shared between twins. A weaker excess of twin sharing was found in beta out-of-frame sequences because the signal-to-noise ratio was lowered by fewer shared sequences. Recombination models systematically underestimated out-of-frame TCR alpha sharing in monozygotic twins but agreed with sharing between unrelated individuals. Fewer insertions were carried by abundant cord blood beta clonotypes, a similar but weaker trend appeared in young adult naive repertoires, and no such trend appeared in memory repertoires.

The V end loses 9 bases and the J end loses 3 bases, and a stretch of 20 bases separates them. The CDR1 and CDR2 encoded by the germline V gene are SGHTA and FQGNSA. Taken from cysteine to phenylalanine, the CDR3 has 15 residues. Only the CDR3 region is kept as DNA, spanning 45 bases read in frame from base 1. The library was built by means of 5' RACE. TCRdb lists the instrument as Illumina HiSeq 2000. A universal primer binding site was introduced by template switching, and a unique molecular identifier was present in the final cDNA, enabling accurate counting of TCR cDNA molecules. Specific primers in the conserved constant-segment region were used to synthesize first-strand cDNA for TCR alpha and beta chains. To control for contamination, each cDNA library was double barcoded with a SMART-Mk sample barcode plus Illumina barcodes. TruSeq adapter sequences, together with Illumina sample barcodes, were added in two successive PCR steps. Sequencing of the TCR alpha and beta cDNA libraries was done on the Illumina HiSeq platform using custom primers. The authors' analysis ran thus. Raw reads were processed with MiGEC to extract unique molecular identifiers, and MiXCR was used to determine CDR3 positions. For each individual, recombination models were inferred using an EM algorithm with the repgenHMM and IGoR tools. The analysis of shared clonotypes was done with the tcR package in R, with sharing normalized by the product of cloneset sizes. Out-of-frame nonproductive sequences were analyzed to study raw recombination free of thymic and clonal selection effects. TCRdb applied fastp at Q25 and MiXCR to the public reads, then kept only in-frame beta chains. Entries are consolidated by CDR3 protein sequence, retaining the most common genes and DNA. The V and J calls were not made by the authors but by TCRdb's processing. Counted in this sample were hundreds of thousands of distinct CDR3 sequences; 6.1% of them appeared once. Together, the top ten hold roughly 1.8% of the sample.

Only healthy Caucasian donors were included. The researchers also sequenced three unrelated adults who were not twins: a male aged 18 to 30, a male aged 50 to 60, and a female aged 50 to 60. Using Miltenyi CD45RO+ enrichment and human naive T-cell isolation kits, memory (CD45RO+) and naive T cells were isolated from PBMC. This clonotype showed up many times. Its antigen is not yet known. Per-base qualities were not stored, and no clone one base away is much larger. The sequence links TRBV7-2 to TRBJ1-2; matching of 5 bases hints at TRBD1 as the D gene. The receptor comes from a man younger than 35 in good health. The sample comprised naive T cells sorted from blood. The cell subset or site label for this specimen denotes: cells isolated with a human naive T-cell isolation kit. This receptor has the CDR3 CASPHPQGSYYGYTF. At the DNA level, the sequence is TGTGCCAGTCCACATCCGCAGGGCTCCTACTATGGCTACACCTTC.